This T cell receptor beta chain emerged from a study of multiple sclerosis patients with progressive multifocal leukoencephalopathy. Study-level points and caveats: Clones expanded at PML were already present before and during natalizumab. Lower normalized Shannon entropy suggested reduced TRB diversity in most PML patients.

The time point is: about a year of natalizumab therapy. T1 marks 6 months and T2 marks 12 months of natalizumab therapy. For this clone: The antigen remains undetermined.

Trimming shortened V by 4 bases and J by 1 base, and 18 bases separated the two germline ends. This CDR3 comprises 16 residues. CDR1 and CDR2 from the germline V gene are SGHRS and YFSETQ. The survey-level immunoSEQ assay was used. Generated by immunoSEQ multiplex PCR, the TCRdb table keeps only in-frame clones and is missing some. Here the sample spans around 30,000 clones, around 89% being singletons. The origin of this receptor is a human donor with multiple sclerosis. The rearrangement links TRBV5-1 to TRBJ2-7; TRBD1 is a possible D gene (5 bases). Sequencing used PBMCs, obtained from a patient treated with natalizumab. The CDR3 DNA reads TGCGCCAGCAGCCATGGTTGGGGCAGGAGTTCCTACGAGCAGTACTTC. As protein: CASSHGWGRSSYEQYF.